The 18 T cell receptor beta chains listed next were all sequenced from one sample in a study of regulatory T cells in long-lasting Graves disease. Time point in this sample: persistent/refractory GD, antithyroid drugs over 5 years with positive TRAb. RNA isolated from PBMCs was used to make the TCR library. For TCR beta, libraries came from iRepertoire HTBI primers and Arm-PCR of CDR3 regions. In TCRdb, the multiplex PCR reads were re-called with MiXCR into one record per CDR3 protein. The sample consists of about 400,000 distinct CDR3 sequences, less than 25% of them appearing once. The sample here was peripheral blood mononuclear cells (PBMCs), taken when the disease was refractory, from a patient treated with antithyroid drugs. These receptor sequences come from a female donor with Graves disease.

This clonotype came up a few times. CDR3 protein: CSAREEGFRFHEQYF. Here the CDR3 DNA reads TGCAGTGCTAGGGAAGAGGGATTTAGGTTCCACGAGCAGTACTTC. The chain is built from TRBV20-1 and TRBJ2-7; possibly TRBD2 for D (5 bases). Germline V gene lookup returns CDR1 DFQATT and CDR2 SNEGSKA (reference sequence). This CDR3 contains 15 residues. V gave up 3 bases and J gave up 5 bases, with 20 bases separating them.

This chain connects TRBV5-6 to TRBJ2-7, with 11 bases fitting TRBD1. The germline V gene has CDR1 SGHDT and CDR2 YYEEEE. CDR3 size: 15 residues. V trimming: 0 bases; J trimming: 6 bases; junction bases outside the gene matches: 5. The CDR3 DNA reads as TGTGCCAGCAGCTTGGTTAGGACAGGGGGCGGCGAGCAGTACTTC. It yields the protein CASSLVRTGGGEQYF.

This clonotype was seen repeatedly, ten times or more. The chain has TRBV27 and TRBJ1-2; TRBD1 might be the D (6 bases). There are 16 residues in the CDR3. Looked up from germline, CDR1 is MNHEY and CDR2 is SMNVEV (reference sequence). The ends were cut back, 6 bases at V and 1 base at J, with 18 bases in the middle. In DNA, the CDR3 is TGTGCCAGCAGAAGTTGGTCGGGGGCCGATAACTATGGCTACACCTTC. This codes for CASRSWSGADNYGYTF.

The rearrangement joins TRBV6-1 to TRBJ1-2; D uncertain. CDR1 is MNHNS, CDR2 SASEGT, per germline. V dropped 6 bases and J dropped 1 base, with 6 bases sitting between them. The CDR3 length is 12 residues. The CDR3 sequence is CASRGNNYGYTF. The DNA for the CDR3 is TGTGCCAGCAGGGGCAATAACTATGGCTACACCTTC.

The rearrangement joins TRBV7-2 to TRBJ1-6, with D perhaps TRBD1 (6 bases). CDR1 is SGHTA, CDR2 FQGNSA, per germline. CDR3 length: 18 amino acids. Trimming shortened V by 5 bases and J by 0 bases, and 17 bases separated the two germline ends. The CDR3 protein is CASSHSTGPGSYNSPLHF. CDR3 in DNA: TGTGCCAGCAGCCATAGTACAGGGCCGGGCTCCTATAATTCACCCCTCCACTTT.

This clonotype was observed a handful of times. V and J are TRBV7-2 and TRBJ1-4; D is perhaps TRBD1 (6 bases). Trimming removed 6 bases from V and 8 bases from J, with 19 bases in between. The CDR3 runs to 15 residues. The germline CDR1 and CDR2 sequences are SGHTA and FQGNSA. The CDR3 DNA follows: TGTGCCAGCAGACGCTATAGAGGGGGAGGAGAAAAACTGTTTTTT. It yields the protein CASRRYRGGGEKLFF.

This clonotype was observed at least ten times. V and J are TRBV7-9 and TRBJ2-7; possible D gene TRBD1, 6 bases. CDR3 length equals 14 residues. Germline loops: CDR1 SEHNR, CDR2 FQNEAQ (reference sequence). Trimming removed 4 bases from V and 2 bases from J, with 12 bases in between. The CDR3 sequence is CASSSDRRPYEQYF. DNA of the CDR3: TGTGCCAGCAGCTCCGACAGGCGACCCTACGAGCAGTACTTC.

The V and J genes are TRBV4-1 and TRBJ1-1; TRBD1 is a possible D gene (6 bases). The V end lost 2 bases, the J end lost 5 bases, and 12 bases lay between the germline ends. Germline CDR1 is MGHRA and CDR2 is YSYEKL. The CDR3 is made up of 14 amino acids. The CDR3 protein is CASSQKDSWTEAFF. For the CDR3, the DNA is TGCGCCAGCAGCCAAAAGGACAGCTGGACTGAAGCTTTCTTT.

This clonotype was counted ten times or more. The rearrangement links TRBV11-2 to TRBJ2-7; 8 bases fit TRBD2. With 3 bases clipped from V and 4 bases from J, the junction kept 5 bases outside the gene matches. This CDR3 has 14 amino acids. Germline values: CDR1 SGHAT, CDR2 FQNNGV. CDR3 nucleotide sequence: TGTGCCAGCAGCTTGAGTAGCGGGATTTACGAGCAGTACTTC. It translates to CASSLSSGIYEQYF. Full variable domain (missing parts from reference TRBV11-2 and TRBJ2-7): EAGVAQSPRYKIIEKRQSVAFWCNPISGHATLYWYQQILGQGPKLLIQFQNNGVVDDSQLPKDRFSAERLKGVDSTLKIQPAKLEDSAVYLCASSLSSGIYEQYFGPGTRLTVT.

In this sample, this clonotype turned up a few times. The chain recombines TRBV20-1 with TRBJ2-7, with D tentatively TRBD2 (6 bases). Germline CDR1 and CDR2: DFQATT and SNEGSKA (reference sequence). The CDR3 extends over 12 amino acids. V dropped 3 bases and J dropped 2 bases, with 8 bases sitting between them. The DNA for the CDR3 is TGCAGTGCTAGCTCGGGAGCCTACGAGCAGTACTTC. It codes for CSASSGAYEQYF.

This clonotype showed up just a few times. This rearrangement joins TRBV28 to TRBJ2-3, with a tentative D call TRBD2 (5 bases). The CDR3 is made up of 14 amino acids. Trimming shortened V by 3 bases and J by 0 bases, and 7 bases separated the two germline ends. Per the germline V gene, CDR1 is MDHEN and CDR2 is SYDVKM. CDR3 nucleotide sequence: TGTGCCAGCAGTTTTAGCGACAGCACAGATACGCAGTATTTT. This sequence encodes CASSFSDSTDTQYF.

The DNA of the CDR3 is TGTGCCAGCAGCTTAGTGTTCGGGACAGCCAATAATTCACCCCTCCACTTT. It specifies CASSLVFGTANNSPLHF. The chain uses TRBV7-8 and TRBJ1-6; 7 nucleotides match TRBD1. CDR3 size: 17 residues. The J segment lost 5 bases and the V segment lost 1 base, leaving 8 bases of the junction unmatched. CDR1 SGHVS and CDR2 FQNEAQ come from the germline V gene.

The chain carries TRBV6-1 and TRBJ2-2; 8 bases fit TRBD2. CDR1 MNHNS and CDR2 SASEGT come from the germline V gene. This CDR3 region has 14 residues. The J segment lost 5 bases and the V segment lost 6 bases, leaving 5 bases of the junction unmatched. Written as DNA, the CDR3 is TGTGCCAGCAGGGACGGGGGGGTAACCGGGGAGCTGTTTTTT. This encodes CASRDGGVTGELFF.

This clonotype appeared a few times. This chain uses TRBV20-1 with TRBJ2-1, with a weak D call TRBD2 (5 bases). The germline V gene encodes CDR1 DFQATT and CDR2 SNEGSKA (reference sequence). Deletions cut 0 bases from V and 4 bases from J, with 13 bases between. The CDR3 is made up of 15 amino acids. As DNA, the CDR3 is TGCAGTGCTAGAGATGACCGGGAAGGGTACAATGAGCAGTTCTTC. Its protein is CSARDDREGYNEQFF.

This clonotype was observed at least ten times. The rearrangement uses TRBV6-1 and TRBJ1-4; D is ambiguous. The CDR3 is 14 residues long. Per germline, CDR1 MNHNS and CDR2 SASEGT. V lost 6 bases and J lost 7, with 15 bases in between. For the CDR3, the DNA is TGTGCCAGCAGACCGATTCAAAGTCGTGAAAAACTGTTTTTT. This gives the protein CASRPIQSREKLFF.

This clonotype was counted at least ten times. The chain recombines TRBV28 with TRBJ2-5; D uncertain. The CDR3 totals 15 residues. Germline V gives CDR1 MDHEN, CDR2 SYDVKM. V lost 5 bases to trimming and J lost 5 bases, with 18 bases between them. The CDR3 here is CASSNWALDGETQYF. Written as DNA, the CDR3 is TGTGCCAGCAGTAACTGGGCTCTTGATGGGGAGACCCAGTACTTC.

The CDR3 DNA follows: TGTGCCAGCTGCTTGTATCGGAGCTCCTACAATGAGCAGTTCTTC. Translating it yields CASCLYRSSYNEQFF. The chain employs TRBV28 and TRBJ2-1; D is undetermined. With 8 bases removed from V and 0 bases from J, the gap between germline ends came to 14 bases. CDR3 length: 15 amino acids. CDR1 is MDHEN and CDR2 is SYDVKM in the germline V gene.

This CDR3 reads CASSYPDGMRRLDSPLHF. The CDR3 coding sequence is TGTGCCAGCAGTTACCCGGACGGAATGAGAAGATTGGATTCACCCCTCCACTTT. The V gene is TRBV6-2 or TRBV6-3, the J gene TRBJ1-6; D call uncertain. V was clipped by 2 bases and J by 8 bases, with 22 bases between them. CDR3 length equals 18 residues. Germline V gives CDR1 MNHEY, CDR2 SVGEGT.